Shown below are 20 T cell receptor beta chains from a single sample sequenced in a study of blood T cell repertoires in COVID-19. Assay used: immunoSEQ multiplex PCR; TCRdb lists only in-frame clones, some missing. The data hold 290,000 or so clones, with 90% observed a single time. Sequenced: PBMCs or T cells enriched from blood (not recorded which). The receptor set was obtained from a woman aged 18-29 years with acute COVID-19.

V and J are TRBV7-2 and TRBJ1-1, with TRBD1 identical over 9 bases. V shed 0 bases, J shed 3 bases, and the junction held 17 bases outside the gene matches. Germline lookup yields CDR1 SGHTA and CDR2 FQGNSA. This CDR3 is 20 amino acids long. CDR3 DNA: TGTGCCAGCAGCTTAGCCTTTCAAGGACAGGGGTCCCCGATTTACACTGAAGCTTTCTTT. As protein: CASSLAFQGQGSPIYTEAFF.

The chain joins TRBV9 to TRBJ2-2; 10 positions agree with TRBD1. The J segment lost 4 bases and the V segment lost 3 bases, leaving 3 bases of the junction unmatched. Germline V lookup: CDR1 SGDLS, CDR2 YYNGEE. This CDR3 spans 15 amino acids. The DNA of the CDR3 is TGTGCCAGCAGCGGACAGGGGGCGCGCACCGGGGAGCTGTTTTTT. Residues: CASSGQGARTGELFF. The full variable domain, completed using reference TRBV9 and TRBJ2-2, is DSGVTQTPKHLITATGQRVTLRCSPRSGDLSVYWYQQSLDQGLQFLIQYYNGEERAKGNILERFSAQQFPDLHSELNLSSLELGDSALYFCASSGQGARTGELFFGEGSRLTVL.

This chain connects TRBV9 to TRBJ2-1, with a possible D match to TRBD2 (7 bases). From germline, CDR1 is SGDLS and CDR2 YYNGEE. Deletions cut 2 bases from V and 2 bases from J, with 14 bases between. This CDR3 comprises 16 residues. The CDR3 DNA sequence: TGTGCCAGCAGCGTGAGCGGGACACCTCCCTACAATGAGCAGTTCTTC. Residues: CASSVSGTPPYNEQFF.

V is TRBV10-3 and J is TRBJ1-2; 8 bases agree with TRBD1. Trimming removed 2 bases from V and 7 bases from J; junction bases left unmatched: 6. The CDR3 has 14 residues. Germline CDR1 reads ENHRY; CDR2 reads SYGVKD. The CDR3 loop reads CAISEGQGEGGYTF. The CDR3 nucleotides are TGTGCCATCAGTGAGGGACAGGGCGAGGGTGGCTACACCTTC.

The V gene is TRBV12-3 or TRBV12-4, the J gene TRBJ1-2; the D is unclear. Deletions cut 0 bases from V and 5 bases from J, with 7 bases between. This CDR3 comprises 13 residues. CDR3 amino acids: CASSLAAGYGYTF. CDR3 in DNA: TGTGCCAGCAGTTTAGCGGCGGGGTATGGCTACACCTTC.

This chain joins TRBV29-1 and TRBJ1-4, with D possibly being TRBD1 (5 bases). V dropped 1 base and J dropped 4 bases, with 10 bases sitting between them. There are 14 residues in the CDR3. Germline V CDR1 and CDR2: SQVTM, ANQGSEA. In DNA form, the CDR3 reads TGCAGCGTTGAAGCGGCGGGACTTAATGAAAAACTGTTTTTT. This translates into CSVEAAGLNEKLFF.

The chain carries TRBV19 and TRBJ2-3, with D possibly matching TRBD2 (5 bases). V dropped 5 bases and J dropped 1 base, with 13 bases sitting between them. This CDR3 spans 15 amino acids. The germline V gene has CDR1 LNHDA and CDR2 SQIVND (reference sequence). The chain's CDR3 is CASSPRAGGTDTQYF. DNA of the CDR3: TGTGCCAGTAGTCCAAGGGCCGGGGGCACAGATACGCAGTATTTT.

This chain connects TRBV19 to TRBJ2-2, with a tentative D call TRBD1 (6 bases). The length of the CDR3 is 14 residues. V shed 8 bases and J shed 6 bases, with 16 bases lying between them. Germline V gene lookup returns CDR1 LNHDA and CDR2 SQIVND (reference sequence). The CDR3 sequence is CASLLTTGPGELFF. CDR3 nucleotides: TGTGCCAGTCTTCTCACCACAGGGCCCGGGGAGCTGTTTTTT.

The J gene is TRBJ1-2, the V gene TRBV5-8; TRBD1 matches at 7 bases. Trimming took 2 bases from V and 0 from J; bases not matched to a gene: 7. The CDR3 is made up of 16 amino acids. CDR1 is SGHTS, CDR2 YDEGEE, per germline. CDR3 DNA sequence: TGTGCCAGCAGCTTTCGGACAGGAGATGCTAACTATGGCTACACCTTC. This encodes CASSFRTGDANYGYTF. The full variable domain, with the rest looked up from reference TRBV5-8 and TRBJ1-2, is EAGVTQSPTHLIKTRGQQATLRCSPISGHTSVYWYQQALGLGLQFLLWYDEGEERNRGNFPPRFSGRQFPNYSSELNVNALELEDSALYLCASSFRTGDANYGYTFGSGTRLTVV.

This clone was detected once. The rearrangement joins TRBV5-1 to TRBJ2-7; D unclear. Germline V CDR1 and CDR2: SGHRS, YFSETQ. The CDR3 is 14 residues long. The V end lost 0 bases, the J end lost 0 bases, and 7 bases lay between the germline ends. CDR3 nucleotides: TGCGCCAGCAGCTTGGCTGATAGCTCCTACGAGCAGTACTTC. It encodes CASSLADSSYEQYF.

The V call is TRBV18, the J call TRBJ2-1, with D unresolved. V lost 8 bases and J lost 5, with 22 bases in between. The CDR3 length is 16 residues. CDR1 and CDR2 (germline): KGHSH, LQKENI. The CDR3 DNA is TGTGCCAGCAAAAACGCCAGGAAGGAATATGACAATGAGCAGTTCTTC. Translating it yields CASKNARKEYDNEQFF. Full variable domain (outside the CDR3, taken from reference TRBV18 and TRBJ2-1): NAGVMQNPRHLVRRRGQEARLRCSPMKGHSHVYWYRQLPEEGLKFMVYLQKENIIDESGMPKERFSAEFPKEGPSILRIQQVVRGDSAAYFCASKNARKEYDNEQFFGPGTRLTVL.

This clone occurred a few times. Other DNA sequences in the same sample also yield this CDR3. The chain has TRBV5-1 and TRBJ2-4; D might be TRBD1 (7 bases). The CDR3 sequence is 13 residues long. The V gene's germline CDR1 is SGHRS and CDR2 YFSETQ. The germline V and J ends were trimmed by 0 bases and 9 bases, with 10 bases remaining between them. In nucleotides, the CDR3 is TGCGCCAGCAGCTTGGGGCAGGGGGGCATTCAGTACTTC. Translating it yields CASSLGQGGIQYF.

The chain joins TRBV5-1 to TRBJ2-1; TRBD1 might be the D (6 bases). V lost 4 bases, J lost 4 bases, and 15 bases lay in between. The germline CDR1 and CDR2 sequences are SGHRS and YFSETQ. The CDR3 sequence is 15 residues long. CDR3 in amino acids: CASSHRDTRYNEQFF. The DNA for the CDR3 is TGCGCCAGCAGCCACCGGGACACTCGTTACAATGAGCAGTTCTTC.

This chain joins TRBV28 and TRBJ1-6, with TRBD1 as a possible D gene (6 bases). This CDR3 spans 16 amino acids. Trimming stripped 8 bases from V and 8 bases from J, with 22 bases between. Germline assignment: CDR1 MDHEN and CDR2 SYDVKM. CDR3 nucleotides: TGTGCCAGCTCTAAGTTGGTAGGGGGAATCGATTCACCCCTCCACTTT. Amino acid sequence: CASSKLVGGIDSPLHF.

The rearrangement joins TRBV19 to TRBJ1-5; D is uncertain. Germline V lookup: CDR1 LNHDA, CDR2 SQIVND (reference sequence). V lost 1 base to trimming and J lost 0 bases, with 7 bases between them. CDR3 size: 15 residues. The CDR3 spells CASSIGRNSNQPQHF. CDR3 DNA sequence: TGTGCCAGTAGTATAGGCAGGAATAGCAATCAGCCCCAGCATTTT.

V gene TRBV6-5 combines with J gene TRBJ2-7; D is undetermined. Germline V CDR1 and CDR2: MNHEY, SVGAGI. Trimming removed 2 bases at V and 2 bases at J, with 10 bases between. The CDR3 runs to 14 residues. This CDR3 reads CASSYEVHAYEQYF. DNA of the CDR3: TGTGCCAGCAGTTACGAAGTACATGCCTACGAGCAGTACTTC.

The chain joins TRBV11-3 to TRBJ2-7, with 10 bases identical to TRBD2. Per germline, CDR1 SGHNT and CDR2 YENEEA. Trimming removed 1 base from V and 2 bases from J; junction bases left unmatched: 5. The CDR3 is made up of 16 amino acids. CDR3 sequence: CASSLGHTSGTYEQYF. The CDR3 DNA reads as TGTGCCAGCAGCTTAGGGCACACTAGCGGGACCTACGAGCAGTACTTC.

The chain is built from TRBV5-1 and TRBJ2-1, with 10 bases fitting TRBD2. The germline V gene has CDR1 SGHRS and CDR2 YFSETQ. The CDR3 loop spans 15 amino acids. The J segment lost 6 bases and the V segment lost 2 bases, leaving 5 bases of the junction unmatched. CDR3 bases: TGCGCCAGCAGCTTTTCTAGCGGGAGTTTCAATGAGCAGTTCTTC. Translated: CASSFSSGSFNEQFF.

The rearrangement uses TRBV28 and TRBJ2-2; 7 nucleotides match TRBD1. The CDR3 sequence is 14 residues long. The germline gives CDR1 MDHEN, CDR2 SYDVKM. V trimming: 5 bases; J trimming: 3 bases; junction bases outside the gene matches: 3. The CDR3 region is CASSHRGYTGELFF. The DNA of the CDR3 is TGTGCCAGCAGTCACAGGGGATACACCGGGGAGCTGTTTTTT.

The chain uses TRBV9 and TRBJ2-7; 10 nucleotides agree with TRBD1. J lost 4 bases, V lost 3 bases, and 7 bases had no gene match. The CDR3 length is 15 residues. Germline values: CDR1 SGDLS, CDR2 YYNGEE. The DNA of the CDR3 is TGTGCCAGCAGCGAGGCCGGACAGGGGGATTACGAGCAGTACTTC. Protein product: CASSEAGQGDYEQYF.